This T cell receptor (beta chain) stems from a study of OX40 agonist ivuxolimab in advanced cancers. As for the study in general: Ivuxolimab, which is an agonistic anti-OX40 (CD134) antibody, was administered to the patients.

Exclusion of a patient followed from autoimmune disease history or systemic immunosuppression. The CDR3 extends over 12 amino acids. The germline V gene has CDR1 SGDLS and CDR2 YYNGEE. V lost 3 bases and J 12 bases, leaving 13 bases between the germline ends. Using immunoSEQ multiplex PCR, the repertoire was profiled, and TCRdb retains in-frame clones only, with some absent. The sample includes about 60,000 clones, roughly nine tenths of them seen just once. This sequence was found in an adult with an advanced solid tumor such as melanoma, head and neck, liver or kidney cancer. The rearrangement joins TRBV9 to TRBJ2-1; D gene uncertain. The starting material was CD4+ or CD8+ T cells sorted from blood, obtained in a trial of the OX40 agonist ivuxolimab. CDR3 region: CASSGLLRRQFF. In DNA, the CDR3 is TGTGCCAGCAGCGGACTTTTGCGTAGGCAGTTCTTC.